The 22 T cell receptor beta chains in this list originate from one sample, sequenced in a study of T cells after yellow fever vaccination. TCRdb used MiXCR to reprocess the 5' RACE reads, holding one entry per CDR3 protein. This table holds approximately 240,000 distinct CDR3 sequences, approximately 3.6% found once. Source: PBMCs, taken 15 days after the yellow fever booster vaccination. The source is a man younger than 35 who received the YFV17D yellow fever vaccine.

The chain couples TRBV12-3 or TRBV12-4 to TRBJ2-7; D is ambiguous. The V and J ends lost 5 bases and 6 bases respectively, with 11 bases between them. The CDR3 spans 12 residues. The CDR3 protein is CASSPPCREQYV. In DNA, the CDR3 is TGTGCCAGCAGTCCCCCCTGCCGCGAGCAGTACGTC.

This clonotype has a count of ten or more. V is TRBV20-1 and J is TRBJ2-3; 8 bases fit TRBD2. Germline V gene sequence: CDR1 DFQATT, CDR2 SNEGSKA (reference sequence). The CDR3 is 13 residues long. V was pared by 6 bases and J by 4 bases, with 6 bases of the junction left unmatched. The CDR3 sequence is CSAGGARSDTQYF. In nucleotides, the CDR3 is TGCAGTGCCGGGGGGGCCAGGTCAGATACGCAGTATTTT.

This clonotype was detected ten times or more. CDR3 in DNA: TGTGCCAGCAGCCAAGACCGGGCCTACGAGCAGTACTTC. It yields the protein CASSQDRAYEQYF. The chain combines TRBV3-1 with TRBJ2-7; D uncertain. CDR3 length: 13 residues. Germline V gives CDR1 LGHDT, CDR2 YNNKEL (reference sequence). V shed 0 bases and J shed 2 bases, with 5 bases lying between them.

This clonotype was counted many times. The chain carries TRBV20-1 and TRBJ2-1, with 12 bases that match TRBD2. Germline lookup yields CDR1 DFQATT and CDR2 SNEGSKA (reference sequence). V shed 5 bases, J shed 4 bases, and the junction held 3 bases outside the gene matches. CDR3 size: 14 residues. CDR3 nucleotides: TGCAGTGCTTCAACTAGCGGGGGGTACAATGAGCAGTTCTTC. It translates to CSASTSGGYNEQFF.

This clonotype occurred many times. V and J are TRBV20-1 and TRBJ2-3, with 15 bases fitting TRBD2. Germline CDR1 and CDR2: DFQATT and SNEGSKA (reference sequence). The CDR3 covers 15 residues. J lost 6 bases, V lost 5 bases, and 6 bases had no gene match. The CDR3 reads CSARTSGGAADTQYF. DNA for the CDR3: TGCAGTGCTCGGACTAGCGGGGGGGCCGCGGATACGCAGTATTTT.

There are many counts of this clonotype. The CDR3 DNA sequence: TGTGCCAGCAGCTTAGAGGCTCTCCACTACGAGCAGTACTTC. It is translated as CASSLEALHYEQYF. The V and J genes are TRBV7-2 and TRBJ2-7; D ambiguous. V lost 1 base and J lost 3, with 10 bases in between. CDR3 size: 14 residues. Looked up from germline, CDR1 is SGHTA and CDR2 is FQGNSA.

A word on this clonotype: This may stem from a read error, because a much larger clone lies one nucleotide away. The gene calls are TRBV28 and TRBJ1-1; no reliable D call. The CDR3 loop spans 15 amino acids. Germline V gene sequence: CDR1 MDHEN, CDR2 SYDVKM. V was cut by 0 bases and J by 1 base, with 9 bases left in between. The CDR3: CASSLWAGRNTEAFF. The CDR3 region has the DNA TGTGCCAGCAGTTTATGGGCAGGACGGAACACTGAAGCTTTCTTT.

This clonotype was picked up many times. V gene TRBV30 combines with J gene TRBJ1-4; D ambiguous. Germline values: CDR1 GTSNPN, CDR2 SVGIG (reference sequence). Trimming shortened V by 3 bases and J by 0 bases, and 5 bases separated the two germline ends. This CDR3 is built from 13 residues. CDR3 sequence: CAWRGATNEKLFF. CDR3 nucleotide sequence: TGTGCCTGGAGGGGAGCAACTAATGAAAAACTGTTTTTT.

This clonotype has a count of ten or more. This chain links TRBV5-1 with TRBJ2-5; D unclear. V shed 0 bases and J shed 4 bases, with 7 bases lying between them. Germline loops: CDR1 SGHRS, CDR2 YFSETQ. This CDR3 spans 13 amino acids. CDR3 in DNA: TGCGCCAGCAGCTTGGGGACGGGAGAGACCCAGTACTTC. Encoded protein: CASSLGTGETQYF.

This clonotype was counted ten times or more. The chain is built from TRBV5-1 and TRBJ1-1; 9 bases agree with TRBD1. Germline values: CDR1 SGHRS, CDR2 YFSETQ. The CDR3 has 15 amino acids. Trimming cost V 4 bases and J 5 bases; bases outside gene matches: 9. The CDR3 bases are TGCGCCAGCAGCCTCCACTACAGGGGGCAAACTGAAGCTTTCTTT. This encodes CASSLHYRGQTEAFF.

Relative to its sample, this clonotype is medium-sized. This rearrangement joins TRBV7-9 to TRBJ2-1; D gene unclear. V was pared by 3 bases and J by 12 bases, with 9 bases between. The length of the CDR3 is 11 residues. Per the germline V gene, CDR1 is SEHNR and CDR2 is FQNEAQ (reference sequence). CDR3 sequence reads: CASSFNRRQFF. The CDR3 DNA is TGTGCCAGCAGCTTCAATCGGAGGCAGTTCTTC.

This clonotype was detected many times. The rearrangement uses TRBV20-1 and TRBJ2-7; D possibly uses TRBD1 or TRBD2 (6 bases each). Germline V gene sequence: CDR1 DFQATT, CDR2 SNEGSKA (reference sequence). This CDR3 comprises 14 residues. V lost 7 bases to trimming and J lost 3 bases, with 19 bases between them. CDR3 coding DNA: TGCAGTGTCCTAGCGACAGGCCCCCTCTACGAGCAGTACTTC. This translates into CSVLATGPLYEQYF.

This chain uses TRBV4-1 with TRBJ1-1; no firm D call. Germline loops: CDR1 MGHRA, CDR2 YSYEKL. The V end lost 1 base, the J end lost 5 bases, and 14 bases lay between the germline ends. The CDR3 covers 15 residues. In nucleotides, the CDR3 is TGCGCCAGCAGCCAAGGAATCCGATCGGGAACTGAAGCTTTCTTT. It encodes CASSQGIRSGTEAFF.

In this sample, this clonotype turned up many times. The V call is TRBV19, the J call TRBJ1-2, with D maybe TRBD1 (5 bases). Per the germline V gene, CDR1 is LNHDA and CDR2 is SQIVND (reference sequence). CDR3 length: 14 amino acids. The ends were cut back, 7 bases at V and 6 bases at J, with 18 bases in the middle. CDR3 sequence (DNA): TGTGCCAGTAATTTTGGCAGGGAGATGGATGGCTACACCTTC. This codes for CASNFGREMDGYTF.

In this sample, this clonotype turned up many times. J is TRBJ2-2 and V is TRBV9, with D unresolved. Trimming left V 0 bases short and J 0 bases short, with 6 bases between. This CDR3 region has 15 residues. Germline V gene data show CDR1 as SGDLS and CDR2 as YYNGEE. Here the CDR3 DNA reads TGTGCCAGCAGCGTAGAACCTACGAACACCGGGGAGCTGTTTTTT. It specifies CASSVEPTNTGELFF.

This clonotype was picked up many times. This rearrangement joins TRBV7-2 to TRBJ2-7; D might be TRBD2 (5 bases). Between the trimmed V and J ends, which lost 1 base and 6 bases, there was a span of 13 bases. CDR3 length: 14 residues. In germline, CDR1 is SGHTA, CDR2 FQGNSA. The CDR3 is CASSLEGGPSEQYF. The CDR3 DNA reads TGTGCCAGCAGCTTAGAAGGCGGGCCCTCCGAGCAGTACTTC.

This clonotype was recorded many times. The chain employs TRBV6-1 and TRBJ2-4; D is unresolved. Trimming cost V 0 bases and J 0 bases, with 6 bases left between them. Germline V lookup: CDR1 MNHNS, CDR2 SASEGT. The CDR3 consists of 15 residues. CDR3 nucleotide sequence: TGTGCCAGCAGTGAAGCGCTGGGAGCCAAAAACATTCAGTACTTC. It specifies CASSEALGAKNIQYF.

This clonotype has ten or more counts. This chain joins TRBV4-2 and TRBJ2-3; a weak D match, TRBD2 (6 bases). V was pared by 5 bases and J by 3 bases, with 21 bases between. The CDR3 is 17 residues long. Germline assignment: CDR1 LGHNA and CDR2 YNFKEQ. CDR3 nucleotides: TGTGCCAGCAGCGAAAAAAGAGGGAGGTCGAGTACAGATACGCAGTATTTT. Protein: CASSEKRGRSSTDTQYF.

J is TRBJ1-5 and V is TRBV5-1; D is unresolved. V was clipped by 4 bases and J by 5 bases, with 13 bases between them. CDR1 is SGHRS and CDR2 is YFSETQ in the germline V gene. This CDR3 has 14 residues. CDR3 loop: CASSPVGIYQPQHF. Here the CDR3 DNA reads TGCGCCAGCAGCCCGGTGGGGATTTATCAGCCCCAGCATTTT.

This clonotype has a count of ten or more. Here the CDR3 reads CASSSPGLAGGHPYNEQFF. The CDR3 nucleotides read TGTGCCAGCAGCTCGCCGGGACTAGCGGGGGGGCACCCCTACAATGAGCAGTTCTTC. V usage is TRBV7-3 and J usage is TRBJ2-1; TRBD2 agrees at 16 bases. Unmatched junction bases numbered 8, after V lost 4 bases and J lost 2 bases. The germline CDR1 and CDR2 sequences are SGHTA and FQGTGA. The CDR3 has 19 amino acids.

There are many counts of this clonotype. J is TRBJ1-2 and V is TRBV7-9; 8 nucleotides agree with TRBD1. V shed 5 bases and J 4 bases; nucleotides not matched to a gene: 15. Germline assignment: CDR1 SEHNR and CDR2 FQNEAQ (reference sequence). The CDR3 loop spans 17 amino acids. For the CDR3, the DNA is TGTGCCAGCAGCCGTCCCGGGACAGGTTTGGGCCTCTATGGCTACACCTTC. Its protein product is CASSRPGTGLGLYGYTF.

This chain connects TRBV18 to TRBJ1-1; a weak D match, TRBD1 (5 bases). The CDR3 is made up of 14 amino acids. Germline V CDR1 and CDR2: KGHSH, LQKENI. The germline V and J ends were trimmed by 0 bases and 11 bases, with 16 bases remaining between them. The DNA of the CDR3 is TGTGCCAGCTCACCACCGGAGGCGCAGGGTCGGGCTTTCTTT. This codes for CASSPPEAQGRAFF.